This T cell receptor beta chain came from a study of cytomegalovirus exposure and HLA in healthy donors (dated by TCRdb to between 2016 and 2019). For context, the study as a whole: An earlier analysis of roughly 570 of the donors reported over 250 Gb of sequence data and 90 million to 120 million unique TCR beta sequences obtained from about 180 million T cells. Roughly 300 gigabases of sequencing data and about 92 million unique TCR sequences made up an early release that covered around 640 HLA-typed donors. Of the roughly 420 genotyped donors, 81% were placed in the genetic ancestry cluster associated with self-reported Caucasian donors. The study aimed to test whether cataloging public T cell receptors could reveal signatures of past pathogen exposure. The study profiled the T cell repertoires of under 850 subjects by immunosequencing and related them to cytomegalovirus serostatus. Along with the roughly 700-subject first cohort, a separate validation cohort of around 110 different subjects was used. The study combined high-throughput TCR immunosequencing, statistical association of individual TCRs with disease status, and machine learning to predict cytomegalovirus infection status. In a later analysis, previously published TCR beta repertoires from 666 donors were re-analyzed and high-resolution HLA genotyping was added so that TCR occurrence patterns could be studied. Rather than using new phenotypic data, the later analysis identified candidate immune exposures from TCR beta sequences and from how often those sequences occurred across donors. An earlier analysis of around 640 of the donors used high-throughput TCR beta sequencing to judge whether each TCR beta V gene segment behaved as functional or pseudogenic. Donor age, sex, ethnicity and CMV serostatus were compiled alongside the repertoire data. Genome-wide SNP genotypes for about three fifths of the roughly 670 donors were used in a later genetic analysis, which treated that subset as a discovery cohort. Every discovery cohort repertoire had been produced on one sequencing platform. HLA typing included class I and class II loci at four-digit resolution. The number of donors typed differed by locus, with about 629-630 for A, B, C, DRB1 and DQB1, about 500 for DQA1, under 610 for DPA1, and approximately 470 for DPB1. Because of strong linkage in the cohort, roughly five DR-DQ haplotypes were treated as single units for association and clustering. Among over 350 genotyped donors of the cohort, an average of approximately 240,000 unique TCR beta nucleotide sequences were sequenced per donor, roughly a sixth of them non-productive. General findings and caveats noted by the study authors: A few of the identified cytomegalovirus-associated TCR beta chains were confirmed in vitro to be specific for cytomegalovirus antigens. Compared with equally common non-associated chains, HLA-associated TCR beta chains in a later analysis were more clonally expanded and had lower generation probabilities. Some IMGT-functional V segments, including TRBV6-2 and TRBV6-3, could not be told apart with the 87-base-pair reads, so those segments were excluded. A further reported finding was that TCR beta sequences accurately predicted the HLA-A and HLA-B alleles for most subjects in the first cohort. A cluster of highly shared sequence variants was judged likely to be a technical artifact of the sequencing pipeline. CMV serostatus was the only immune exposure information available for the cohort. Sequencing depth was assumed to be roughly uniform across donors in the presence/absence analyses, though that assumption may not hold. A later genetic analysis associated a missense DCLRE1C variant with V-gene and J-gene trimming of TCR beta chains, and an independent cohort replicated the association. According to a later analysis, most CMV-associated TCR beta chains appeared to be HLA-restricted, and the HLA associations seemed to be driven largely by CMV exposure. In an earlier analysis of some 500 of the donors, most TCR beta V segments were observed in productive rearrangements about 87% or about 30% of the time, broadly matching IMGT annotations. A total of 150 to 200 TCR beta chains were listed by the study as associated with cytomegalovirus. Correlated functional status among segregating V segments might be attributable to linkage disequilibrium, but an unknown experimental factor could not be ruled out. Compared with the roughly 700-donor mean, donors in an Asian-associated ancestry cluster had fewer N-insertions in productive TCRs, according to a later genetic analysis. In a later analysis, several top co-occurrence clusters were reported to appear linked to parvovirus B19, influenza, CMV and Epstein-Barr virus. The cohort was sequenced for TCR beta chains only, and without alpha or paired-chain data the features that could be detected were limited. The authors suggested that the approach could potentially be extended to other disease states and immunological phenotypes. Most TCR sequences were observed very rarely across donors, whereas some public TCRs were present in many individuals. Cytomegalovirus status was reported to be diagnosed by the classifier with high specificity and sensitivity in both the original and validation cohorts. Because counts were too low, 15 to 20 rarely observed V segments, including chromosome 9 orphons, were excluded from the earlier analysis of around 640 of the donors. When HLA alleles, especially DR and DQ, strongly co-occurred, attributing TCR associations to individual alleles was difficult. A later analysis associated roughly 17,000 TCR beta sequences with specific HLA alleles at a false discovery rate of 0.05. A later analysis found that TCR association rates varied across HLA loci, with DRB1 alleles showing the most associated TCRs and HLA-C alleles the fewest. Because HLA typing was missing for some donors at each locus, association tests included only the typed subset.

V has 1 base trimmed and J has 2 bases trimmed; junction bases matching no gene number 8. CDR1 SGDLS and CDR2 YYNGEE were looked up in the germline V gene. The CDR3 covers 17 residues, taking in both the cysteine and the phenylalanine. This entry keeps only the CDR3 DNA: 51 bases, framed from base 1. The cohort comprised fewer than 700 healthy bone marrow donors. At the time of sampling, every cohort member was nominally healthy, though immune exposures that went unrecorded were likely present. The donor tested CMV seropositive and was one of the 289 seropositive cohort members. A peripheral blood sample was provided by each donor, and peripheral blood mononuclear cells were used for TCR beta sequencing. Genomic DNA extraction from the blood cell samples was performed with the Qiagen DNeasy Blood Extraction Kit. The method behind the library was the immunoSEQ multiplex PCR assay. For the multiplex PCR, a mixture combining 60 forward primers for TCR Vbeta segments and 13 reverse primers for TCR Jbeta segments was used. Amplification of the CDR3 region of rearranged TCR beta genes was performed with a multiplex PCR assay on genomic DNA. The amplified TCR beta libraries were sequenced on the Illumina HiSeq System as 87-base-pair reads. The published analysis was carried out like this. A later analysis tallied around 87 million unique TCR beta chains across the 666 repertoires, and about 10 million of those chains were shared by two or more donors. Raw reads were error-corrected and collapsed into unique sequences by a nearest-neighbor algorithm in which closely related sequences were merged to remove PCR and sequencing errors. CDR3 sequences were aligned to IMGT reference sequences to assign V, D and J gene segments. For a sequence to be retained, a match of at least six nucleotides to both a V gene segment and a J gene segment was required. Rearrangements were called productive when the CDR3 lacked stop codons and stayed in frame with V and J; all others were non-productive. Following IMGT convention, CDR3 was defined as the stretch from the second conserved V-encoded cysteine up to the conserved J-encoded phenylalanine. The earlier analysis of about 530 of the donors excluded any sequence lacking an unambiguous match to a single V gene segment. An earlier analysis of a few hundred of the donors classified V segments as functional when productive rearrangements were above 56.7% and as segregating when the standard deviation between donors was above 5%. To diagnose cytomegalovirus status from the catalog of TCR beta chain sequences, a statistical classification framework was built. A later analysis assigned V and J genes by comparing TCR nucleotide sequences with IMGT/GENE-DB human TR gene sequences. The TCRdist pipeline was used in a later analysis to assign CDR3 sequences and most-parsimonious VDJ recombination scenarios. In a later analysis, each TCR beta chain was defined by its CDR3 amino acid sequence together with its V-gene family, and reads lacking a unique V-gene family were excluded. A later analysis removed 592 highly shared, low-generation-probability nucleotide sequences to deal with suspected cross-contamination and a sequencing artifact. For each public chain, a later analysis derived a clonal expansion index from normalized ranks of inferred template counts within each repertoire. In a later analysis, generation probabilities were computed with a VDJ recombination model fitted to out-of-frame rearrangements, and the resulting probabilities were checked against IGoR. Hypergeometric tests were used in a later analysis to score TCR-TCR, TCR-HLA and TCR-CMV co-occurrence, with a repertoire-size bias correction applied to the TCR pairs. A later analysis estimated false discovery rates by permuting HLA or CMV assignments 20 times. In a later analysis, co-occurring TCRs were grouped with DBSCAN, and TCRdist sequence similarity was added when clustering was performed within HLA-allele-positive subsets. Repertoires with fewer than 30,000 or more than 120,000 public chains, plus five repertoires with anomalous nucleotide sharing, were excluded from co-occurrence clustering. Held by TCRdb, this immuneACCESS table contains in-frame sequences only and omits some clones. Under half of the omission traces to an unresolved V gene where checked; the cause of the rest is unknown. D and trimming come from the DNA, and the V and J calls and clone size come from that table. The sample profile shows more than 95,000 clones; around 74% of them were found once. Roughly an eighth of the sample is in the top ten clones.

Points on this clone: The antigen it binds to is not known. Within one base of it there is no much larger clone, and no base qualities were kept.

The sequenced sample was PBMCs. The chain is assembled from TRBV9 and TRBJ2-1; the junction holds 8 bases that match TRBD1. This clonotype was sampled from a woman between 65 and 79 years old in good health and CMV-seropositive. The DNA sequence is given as TGTGCCAGCAGCGTAAAGCCCCGGACAGGGCCCTACAATGAGCAGTTCTTC. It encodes CASSVKPRTGPYNEQFF.